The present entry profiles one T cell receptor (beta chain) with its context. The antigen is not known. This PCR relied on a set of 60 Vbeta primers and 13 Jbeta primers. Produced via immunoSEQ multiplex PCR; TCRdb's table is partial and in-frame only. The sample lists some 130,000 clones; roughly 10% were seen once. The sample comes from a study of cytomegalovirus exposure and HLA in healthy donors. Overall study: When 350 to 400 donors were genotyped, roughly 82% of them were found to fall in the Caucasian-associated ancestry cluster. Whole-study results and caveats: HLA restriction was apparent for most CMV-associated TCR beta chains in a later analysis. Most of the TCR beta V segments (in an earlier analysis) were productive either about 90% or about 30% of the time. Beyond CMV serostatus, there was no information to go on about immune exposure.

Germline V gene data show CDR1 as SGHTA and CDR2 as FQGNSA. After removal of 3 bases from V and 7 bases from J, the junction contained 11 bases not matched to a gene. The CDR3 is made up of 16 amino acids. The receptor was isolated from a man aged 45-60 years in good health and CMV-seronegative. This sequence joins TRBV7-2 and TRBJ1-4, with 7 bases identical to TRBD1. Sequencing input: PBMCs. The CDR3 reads CASSFNPQGRSEKLFF. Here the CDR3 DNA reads TGTGCCAGCAGCTTCAACCCACAGGGGCGCAGTGAAAAACTGTTTTTT.